These T cell receptor beta chains were read from a single sample in a study of post-analysis software for immune sequencing data. Each CDR3 protein is one row after TCRdb ran MiXCR on the PCR reads. The table shows about 680,000 distinct CDR3 sequences, with 55% to 60% occurring only once. The specimen was blood. The receptors shown here come from a girl aged 2 to 9 with multiple sclerosis. CDR3s include the opening cysteine and the closing phenylalanine or tryptophan. Fields, in order: clone size, V gene, D gene, J gene, CDR3 protein, CDR3 DNA. D genes are given only for firm matches. Some rows have no size entry. The others give once, few or many, or a class for an expanded clone.

size: NA; V: TRBV5-1; D: TRBD1; J: TRBJ2-5; CDR3: CASSLVLRQGEGETQYF; DNA: TGCGCCAGCAGCTTGGTTTTGAGACAGGGCGAAGGGGAGACCCAGTACTTC
size: few; V: TRBV15; D: NA; J: TRBJ2-6; CDR3: CATSRDALSGANVLTF; DNA: TGTGCCACCAGCAGAGACGCTCTTTCTGGGGCCAACGTCCTGACTTTC
size: few; V: TRBV6-5; D: NA; J: TRBJ1-2; CDR3: CASSYSKQGTALDYGYTF; DNA: TGTGCCAGCAGTTACTCGAAGCAGGGGACGGCCCTCGACTATGGCTACACCTTC
size: NA; V: TRBV4-1; D: TRBD2; J: TRBJ2-3; CDR3: CASSQGGGVVDTQYF; DNA: TGCGCCAGCAGCCAGGGCGGGGGGGTGGTGGATACGCAGTATTTT
size: NA; V: TRBV18; D: NA; J: TRBJ1-1; CDR3: CASSPMTGIPTEAFF; DNA: TGTGCCAGCTCACCTATGACAGGCATACCCACTGAAGCTTTCTTT
size: once; V: TRBV10-3; D: TRBD2; J: TRBJ2-1; CDR3: CAISEMVAGGGYNEQFF; DNA: TGTGCCATCAGTGAGATGGTAGCGGGAGGAGGCTACAATGAGCAGTTCTTC
size: NA; V: TRBV7-9; D: TRBD2; J: TRBJ2-5; CDR3: CASTRLAGTTEETQYF; DNA: TGTGCCAGCACAAGGCTAGCGGGAACCACTGAGGAGACCCAGTACTTC
size: NA; V: TRBV12-3/TRBV12-4; D: NA; J: TRBJ1-1; CDR3: CASSLVERGVDTEAFF; DNA: TGTGCCAGCAGTTTAGTAGAGCGGGGGGTAGACACTGAAGCTTTCTTT
size: few; V: TRBV5-1; D: NA; J: TRBJ1-2; CDR3: CASSLAAGTGYTF; DNA: TGCGCCAGCAGCTTGGCCGCAGGGACCGGCTACACCTTC
size: few; V: TRBV29-1; D: TRBD2; J: TRBJ2-1; CDR3: CSVAAGVEQFF; DNA: TGCAGCGTTGCAGCGGGAGTTGAGCAGTTCTTC
size: NA; V: TRBV20-1; D: TRBD1; J: TRBJ1-2; CDR3: CSARVQGASGYTF; DNA: TGCAGTGCTAGAGTGCAGGGGGCAAGTGGCTACACCTTC
size: NA; V: TRBV7-9; D: TRBD1; J: TRBJ2-7; CDR3: CASSFYGTGDEQYF; DNA: TGTGCCAGCAGCTTTTACGGGACAGGGGACGAGCAGTACTTC
size: NA; V: TRBV4-2; D: NA; J: TRBJ1-1; CDR3: CASSSTLGQDYTEAFF; DNA: TGTGCCAGCAGCAGTACATTGGGGCAGGACTACACTGAAGCTTTCTTT
size: NA; V: TRBV29-1; D: TRBD2; J: TRBJ2-3; CDR3: CSSSGLAGITDTQYF; DNA: TGCAGCTCGAGTGGACTAGCGGGAATCACAGATACGCAGTATTTT
size: few; V: TRBV6-2/TRBV6-3; D: NA; J: TRBJ2-1; CDR3: CATHSSSYNEQFF; DNA: TGTGCCACCCACTCCAGCTCCTACAATGAGCAGTTCTTC
size: NA; V: TRBV5-1; D: TRBD2; J: TRBJ2-5; CDR3: CASGHLGGSETQYF; DNA: TGCGCCAGCGGCCACCTGGGGGGGAGCGAGACCCAGTACTTC
size: NA; V: TRBV10-3; D: NA; J: TRBJ1-4; CDR3: CAISDRSTNEKLFF; DNA: TGTGCCATCAGTGATAGGTCAACTAATGAAAAACTGTTTTTT
size: few; V: TRBV7-2; D: NA; J: TRBJ2-1; CDR3: CASSPLNGEYNEQFF; DNA: TGTGCCAGCAGCCCCCTCAATGGGGAGTACAATGAGCAGTTCTTC
size: NA; V: TRBV7-8; D: NA; J: TRBJ2-7; CDR3: CASSSRPGDSYEQYF; DNA: TGTGCCAGCAGCTCGAGGCCAGGGGACTCCTACGAGCAGTACTTC
size: NA; V: TRBV5-4; D: NA; J: TRBJ2-5; CDR3: CASSLFSPGREQQYF; DNA: TGTGCCAGCAGCTTGTTCTCCCCCGGTCGGGAACAGCAGTACTTC
size: few; V: TRBV29-1; D: NA; J: TRBJ2-1; CDR3: CSVVSGVEQFF; DNA: TGCAGCGTTGTTTCAGGAGTTGAGCAGTTCTTC
size: NA; V: TRBV6-5; D: TRBD1; J: TRBJ2-1; CDR3: CASSRGQGEQFF; DNA: TGTGCCAGCAGTCGAGGACAGGGGGAGCAGTTCTTC
size: NA; V: TRBV6-2/TRBV6-3; D: TRBD1; J: TRBJ2-1; CDR3: CASRRDSGSYNEQFF; DNA: TGTGCCAGCAGGAGGGACAGCGGATCCTACAATGAGCAGTTCTTC
size: NA; V: TRBV12-3/TRBV12-4; D: NA; J: TRBJ1-2; CDR3: CASSFGESGYTF; DNA: TGTGCCAGCAGTTTCGGGGAAAGTGGCTACACCTTC
size: NA; V: TRBV28; D: NA; J: TRBJ1-1; CDR3: CASSQGRAEAFF; DNA: TGTGCCAGCAGTCAGGGGAGGGCTGAAGCTTTCTTT
size: once; V: TRBV30; D: NA; J: TRBJ1-4; CDR3: CAWGDISTNEKLFF; DNA: TGTGCCTGGGGCGACATCTCAACTAATGAAAAACTGTTTTTT
size: NA; V: TRBV20-1; D: TRBD1; J: TRBJ2-3; CDR3: CSADRGSTDTQYF; DNA: TGCAGTGCTGACAGGGGGAGCACAGATACGCAGTATTTT
size: NA; V: TRBV3-1; D: TRBD2; J: TRBJ2-7; CDR3: CASSQETSSIIGQYF; DNA: TGTGCCAGCAGCCAAGAGACTAGCTCAATCATCGGGCAGTACTTC
size: NA; V: TRBV25-1; D: NA; J: TRBJ1-2; CDR3: CASSERRQGNGYTF; DNA: TGTGCCAGCAGTGAACGACGGCAGGGGAATGGCTACACCTTC
size: NA; V: TRBV5-1; D: NA; J: TRBJ2-7; CDR3: CASRRSWRPPYEQYF; DNA: TGCGCCAGCAGACGTAGCTGGAGGCCCCCCTACGAGCAGTACTTC
size: NA; V: TRBV29-1; D: TRBD1; J: TRBJ1-2; CDR3: CSVPRQGAGYGYTF; DNA: TGCAGCGTCCCCAGACAGGGGGCAGGGTATGGCTACACCTTC
size: NA; V: TRBV20-1; D: TRBD1; J: TRBJ2-1; CDR3: CSAEWDSRTYNEQFF; DNA: TGCAGTGCTGAGTGGGACAGTCGGACCTACAATGAGCAGTTCTTC
size: NA; V: TRBV12-3/TRBV12-4; D: NA; J: TRBJ2-7; CDR3: CASSLEFTSYEQYF; DNA: TGTGCCAGCAGTTTAGAATTCACTAGCTACGAGCAGTACTTC
size: NA; V: TRBV25-1; D: NA; J: TRBJ1-5; CDR3: CASSGAGEGVKEPQHF; DNA: TGTGCCAGCAGTGGGGCAGGGGAGGGGGTAAAGGAGCCCCAGCATTTT
size: NA; V: TRBV20-1; D: NA; J: TRBJ2-3; CDR3: CSARSAFADTQYF; DNA: TGCAGTGCTAGATCGGCTTTCGCAGATACGCAGTATTTT
size: NA; V: TRBV6-1; D: NA; J: TRBJ2-5; CDR3: CASSLQDPETQYF; DNA: TGTGCCAGCAGTCTACAGGATCCGGAGACCCAGTACTTC
size: NA; V: TRBV28; D: TRBD1; J: TRBJ2-1; CDR3: CASSSTGTGGWQFF; DNA: TGTGCCAGCAGTTCGACCGGGACAGGGGGTTGGCAGTTCTTC
size: NA; V: TRBV5-1; D: TRBD1; J: TRBJ2-7; CDR3: CASSPGQGFGEQYF; DNA: TGCGCCAGCAGCCCGGGACAGGGTTTCGGAGAGCAGTACTTC